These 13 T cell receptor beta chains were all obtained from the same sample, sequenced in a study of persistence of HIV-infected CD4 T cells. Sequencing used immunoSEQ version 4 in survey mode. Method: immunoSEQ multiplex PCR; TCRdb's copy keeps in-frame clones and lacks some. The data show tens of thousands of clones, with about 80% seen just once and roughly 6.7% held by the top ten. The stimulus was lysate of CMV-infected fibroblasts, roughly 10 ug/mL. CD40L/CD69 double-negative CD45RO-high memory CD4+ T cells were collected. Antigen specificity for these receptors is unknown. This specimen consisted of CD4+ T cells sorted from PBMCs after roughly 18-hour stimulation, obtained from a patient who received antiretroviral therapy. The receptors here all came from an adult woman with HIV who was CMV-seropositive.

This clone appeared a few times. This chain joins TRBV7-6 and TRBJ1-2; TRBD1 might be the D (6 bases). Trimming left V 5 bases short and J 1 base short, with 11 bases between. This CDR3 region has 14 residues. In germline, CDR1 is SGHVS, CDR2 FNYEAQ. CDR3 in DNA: TGTGCCAGCAGCCGGACAGCGAGTAACTATGGCTACACCTTC. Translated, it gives CASSRTASNYGYTF.

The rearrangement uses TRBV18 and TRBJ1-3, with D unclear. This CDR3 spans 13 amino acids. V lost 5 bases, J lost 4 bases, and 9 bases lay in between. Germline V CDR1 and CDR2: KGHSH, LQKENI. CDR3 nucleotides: TGTGCCAGCTCAGTAGACCGGGGAAACACCATATATTTT. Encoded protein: CASSVDRGNTIYF.

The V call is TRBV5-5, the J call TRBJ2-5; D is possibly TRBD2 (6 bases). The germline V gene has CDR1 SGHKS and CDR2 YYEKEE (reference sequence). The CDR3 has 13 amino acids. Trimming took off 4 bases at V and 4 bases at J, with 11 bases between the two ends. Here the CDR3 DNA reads TGTGCCAGCAGCACTGTGGGGGGAGAGACCCAGTACTTC. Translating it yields CASSTVGGETQYF.

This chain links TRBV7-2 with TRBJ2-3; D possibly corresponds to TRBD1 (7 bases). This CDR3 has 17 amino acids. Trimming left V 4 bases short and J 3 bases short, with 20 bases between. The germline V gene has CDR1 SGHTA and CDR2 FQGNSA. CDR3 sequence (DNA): TGTGCCAGCAGCTCGAAGGGCACTGCAGGGGGGACAGATACGCAGTATTTT. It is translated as CASSSKGTAGGTDTQYF.

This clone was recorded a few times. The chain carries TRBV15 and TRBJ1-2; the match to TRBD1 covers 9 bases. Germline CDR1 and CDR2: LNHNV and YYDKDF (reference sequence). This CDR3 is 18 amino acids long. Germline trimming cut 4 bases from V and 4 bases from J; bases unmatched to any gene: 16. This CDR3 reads CATSTSTGGGDRSYGYTF. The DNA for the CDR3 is TGTGCCACCAGCACTTCTACAGGGGGCGGTGACCGATCCTATGGCTACACCTTC.

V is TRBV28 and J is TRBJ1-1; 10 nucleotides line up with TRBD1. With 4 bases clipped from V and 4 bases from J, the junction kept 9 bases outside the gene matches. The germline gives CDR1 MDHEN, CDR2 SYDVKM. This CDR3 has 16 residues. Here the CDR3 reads CASSYLRGTGATEAFF. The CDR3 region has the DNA TGTGCCAGCAGTTATCTCCGGGGGACAGGGGCCACTGAAGCTTTCTTT.

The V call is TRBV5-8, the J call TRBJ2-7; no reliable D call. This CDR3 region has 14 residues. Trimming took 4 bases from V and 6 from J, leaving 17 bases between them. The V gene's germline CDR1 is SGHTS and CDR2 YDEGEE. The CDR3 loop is CASSRRTVPSEQYF. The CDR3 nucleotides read TGTGCCAGCAGCCGCAGGACCGTTCCCTCCGAGCAGTACTTC.

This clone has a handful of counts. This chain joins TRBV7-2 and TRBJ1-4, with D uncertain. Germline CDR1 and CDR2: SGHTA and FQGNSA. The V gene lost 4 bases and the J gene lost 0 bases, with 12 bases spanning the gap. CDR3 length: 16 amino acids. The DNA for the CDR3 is TGTGCCAGCAGCTCACCCCAGGCGCCAACTAATGAAAAACTGTTTTTT. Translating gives CASSSPQAPTNEKLFF.

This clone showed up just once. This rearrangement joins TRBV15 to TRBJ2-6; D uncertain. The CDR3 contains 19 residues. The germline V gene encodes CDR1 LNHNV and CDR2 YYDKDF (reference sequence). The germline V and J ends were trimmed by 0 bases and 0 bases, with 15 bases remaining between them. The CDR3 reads CATSREVTSQTSGANVLTF. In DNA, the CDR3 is TGTGCCACCAGCAGAGAGGTGACGTCACAGACCTCTGGGGCCAACGTCCTGACTTTC.

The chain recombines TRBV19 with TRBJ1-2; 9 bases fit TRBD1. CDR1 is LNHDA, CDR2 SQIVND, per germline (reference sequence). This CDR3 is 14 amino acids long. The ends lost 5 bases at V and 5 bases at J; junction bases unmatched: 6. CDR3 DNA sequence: TGTGCCAGTAGTCCGACAGGGGGGCCGTATGGCTACACCTTC. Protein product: CASSPTGGPYGYTF. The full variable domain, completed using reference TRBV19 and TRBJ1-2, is DGGITQSPKYLFRKEGQNVTLSCEQNLNHDAMYWYRQDPGQGLRLIYYSQIVNDFQKGDIAEGYSVSREKKESFPLTVTSAQKNPTAFYLCASSPTGGPYGYTFGSGTRLTVV.

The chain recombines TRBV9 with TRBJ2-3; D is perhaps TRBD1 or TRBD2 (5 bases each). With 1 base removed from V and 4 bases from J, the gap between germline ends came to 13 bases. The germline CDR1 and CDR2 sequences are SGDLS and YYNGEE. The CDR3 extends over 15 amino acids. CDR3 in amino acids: CASSVSSGRADTQYF. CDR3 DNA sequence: TGTGCCAGCAGCGTAAGCTCAGGGAGAGCAGATACGCAGTATTTT.

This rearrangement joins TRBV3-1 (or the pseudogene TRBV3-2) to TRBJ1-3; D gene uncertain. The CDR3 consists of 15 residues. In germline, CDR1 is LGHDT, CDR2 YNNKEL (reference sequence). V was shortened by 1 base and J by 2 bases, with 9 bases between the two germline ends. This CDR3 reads CASSQGSKTGNTIYF. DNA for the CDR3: TGTGCCAGCAGCCAAGGTAGTAAAACTGGAAACACCATATATTTT.

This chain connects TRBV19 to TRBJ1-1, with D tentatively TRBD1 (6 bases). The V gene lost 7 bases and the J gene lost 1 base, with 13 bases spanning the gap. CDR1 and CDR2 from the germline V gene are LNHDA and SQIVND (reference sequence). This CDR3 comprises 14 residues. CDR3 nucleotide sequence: TGTGCCAGTACTCCGGGACACAAGAACACTGAAGCTTTCTTT. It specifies CASTPGHKNTEAFF.